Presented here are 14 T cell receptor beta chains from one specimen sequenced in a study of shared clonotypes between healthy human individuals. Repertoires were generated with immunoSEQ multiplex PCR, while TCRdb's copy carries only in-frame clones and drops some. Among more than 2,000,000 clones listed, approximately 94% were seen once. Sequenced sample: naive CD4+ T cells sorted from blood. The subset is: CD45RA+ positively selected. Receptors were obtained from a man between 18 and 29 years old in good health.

CDR3 bases: TGTGCCAGCAGCTATGGGAGAAATAGCGGGAGAAACACCGGGGAGCTGTTTTTT. It encodes CASSYGRNSGRNTGELFF. The V and J genes are TRBV11-2 and TRBJ2-2; 9 bases are a match to TRBD2. The V gene's germline CDR1 is SGHAT and CDR2 FQNNGV. The CDR3 has 18 amino acids. Trimming cost V 4 bases and J 2 bases; bases outside gene matches: 11.

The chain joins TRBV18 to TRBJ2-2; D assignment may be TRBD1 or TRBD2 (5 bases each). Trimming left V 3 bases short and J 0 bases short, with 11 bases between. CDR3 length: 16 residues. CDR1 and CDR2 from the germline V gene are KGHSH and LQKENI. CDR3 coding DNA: TGTGCCAGCTCACCGTGGGACGGATCGAACACCGGGGAGCTGTTTTTT. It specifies CASSPWDGSNTGELFF.

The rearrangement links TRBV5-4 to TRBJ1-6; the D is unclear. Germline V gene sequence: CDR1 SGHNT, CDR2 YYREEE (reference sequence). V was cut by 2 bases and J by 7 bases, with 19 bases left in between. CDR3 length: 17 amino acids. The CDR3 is CASSFKSRVEGNSPLHF. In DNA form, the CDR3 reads TGTGCCAGCAGCTTTAAATCAAGGGTCGAGGGCAATTCACCCCTCCACTTT.

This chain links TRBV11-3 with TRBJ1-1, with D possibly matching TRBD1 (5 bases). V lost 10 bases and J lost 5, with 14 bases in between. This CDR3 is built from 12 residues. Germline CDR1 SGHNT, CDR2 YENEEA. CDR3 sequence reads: CANPLGGTEAFF. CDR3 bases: TGTGCCAACCCACTCGGGGGGACTGAAGCTTTCTTT. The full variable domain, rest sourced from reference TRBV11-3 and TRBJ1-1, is EAGVVQSPRYKIIEKKQPVAFWCNPISGHNTLYWYLQNLGQGPELLIRYENEEAVDDSQLPKDRFSAERLKGVDSTLKIQPAELGDSAVYLCANPLGGTEAFFGQGTRLTVV.

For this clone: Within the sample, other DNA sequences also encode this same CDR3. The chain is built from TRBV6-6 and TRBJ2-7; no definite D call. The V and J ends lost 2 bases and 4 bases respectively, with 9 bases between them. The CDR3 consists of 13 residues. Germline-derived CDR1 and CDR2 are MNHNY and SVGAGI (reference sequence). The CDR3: CASSYRPGYEQYF. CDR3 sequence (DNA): TGTGCCAGCAGTTACCGACCCGGTTACGAGCAGTACTTC.

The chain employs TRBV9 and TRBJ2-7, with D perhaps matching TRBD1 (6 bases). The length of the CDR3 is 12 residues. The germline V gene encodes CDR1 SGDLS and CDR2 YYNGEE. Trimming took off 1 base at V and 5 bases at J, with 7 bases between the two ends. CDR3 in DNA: TGTGCCAGCAGCGTAACAGGGAACGAGCAGTACTTC. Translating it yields CASSVTGNEQYF.

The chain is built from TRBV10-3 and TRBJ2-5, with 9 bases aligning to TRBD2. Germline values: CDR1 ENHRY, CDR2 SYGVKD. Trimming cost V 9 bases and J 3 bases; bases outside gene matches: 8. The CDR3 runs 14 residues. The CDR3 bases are TGTGCCATTGGTGGGGTAGCGGGAGAAGAGACCCAGTACTTC. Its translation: CAIGGVAGEETQYF.

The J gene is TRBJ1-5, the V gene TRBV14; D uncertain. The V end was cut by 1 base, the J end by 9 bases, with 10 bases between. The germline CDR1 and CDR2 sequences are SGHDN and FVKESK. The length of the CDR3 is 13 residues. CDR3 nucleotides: TGTGCCAGCAGCCAAGGGCTACTGATGCCCCAGCATTTT. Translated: CASSQGLLMPQHF.

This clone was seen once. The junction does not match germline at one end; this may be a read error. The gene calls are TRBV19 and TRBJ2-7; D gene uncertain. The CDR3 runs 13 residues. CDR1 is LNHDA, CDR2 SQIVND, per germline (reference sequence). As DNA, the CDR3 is TGTGCCAGTAGTTTAGACGTCGGCTACGAGCAGTACTTC. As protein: CASSLDVGYEQYF.

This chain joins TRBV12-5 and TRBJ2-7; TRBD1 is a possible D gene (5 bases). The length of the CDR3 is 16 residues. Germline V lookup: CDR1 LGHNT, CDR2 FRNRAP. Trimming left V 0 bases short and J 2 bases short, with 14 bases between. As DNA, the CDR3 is TGTGCTAGTGGTTTGGTACTCGGCAGGGTCCCCTACGAGCAGTACTTC. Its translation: CASGLVLGRVPYEQYF.

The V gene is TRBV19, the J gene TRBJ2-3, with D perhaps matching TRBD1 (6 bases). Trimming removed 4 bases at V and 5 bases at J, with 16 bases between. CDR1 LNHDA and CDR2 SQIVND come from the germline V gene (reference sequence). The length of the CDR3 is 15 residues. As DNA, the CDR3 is TGTGCCAGTAGTAACCTTGTGGGGGCGGGAGATACGCAGTATTTT. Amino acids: CASSNLVGAGDTQYF. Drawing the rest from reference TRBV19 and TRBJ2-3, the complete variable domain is DGGITQSPKYLFRKEGQNVTLSCEQNLNHDAMYWYRQDPGQGLRLIYYSQIVNDFQKGDIAEGYSVSREKKESFPLTVTSAQKNPTAFYLCASSNLVGAGDTQYFGPGTRLTVL.

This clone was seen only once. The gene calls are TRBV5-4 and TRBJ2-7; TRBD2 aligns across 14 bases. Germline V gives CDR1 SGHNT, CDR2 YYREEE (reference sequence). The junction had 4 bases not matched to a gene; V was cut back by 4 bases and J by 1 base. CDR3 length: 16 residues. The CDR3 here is CASSPGLAGASYEQYF. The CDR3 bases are TGTGCCAGCAGCCCGGGACTAGCGGGGGCGTCCTACGAGCAGTACTTC.

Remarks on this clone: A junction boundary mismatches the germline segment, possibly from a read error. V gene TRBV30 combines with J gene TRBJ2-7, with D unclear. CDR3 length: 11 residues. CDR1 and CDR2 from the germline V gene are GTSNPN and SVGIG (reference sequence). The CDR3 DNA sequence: TGTGCCTGGAGTGTAGGTACAGAACCCGACTTC. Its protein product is CAWSVGTEPDF.

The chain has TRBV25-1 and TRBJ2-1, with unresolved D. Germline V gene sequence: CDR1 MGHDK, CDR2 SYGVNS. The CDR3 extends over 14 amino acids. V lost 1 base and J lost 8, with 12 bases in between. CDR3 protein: CASSESVSIDEQFF. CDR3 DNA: TGTGCCAGCAGTGAATCGGTTAGCATCGATGAGCAGTTCTTC.